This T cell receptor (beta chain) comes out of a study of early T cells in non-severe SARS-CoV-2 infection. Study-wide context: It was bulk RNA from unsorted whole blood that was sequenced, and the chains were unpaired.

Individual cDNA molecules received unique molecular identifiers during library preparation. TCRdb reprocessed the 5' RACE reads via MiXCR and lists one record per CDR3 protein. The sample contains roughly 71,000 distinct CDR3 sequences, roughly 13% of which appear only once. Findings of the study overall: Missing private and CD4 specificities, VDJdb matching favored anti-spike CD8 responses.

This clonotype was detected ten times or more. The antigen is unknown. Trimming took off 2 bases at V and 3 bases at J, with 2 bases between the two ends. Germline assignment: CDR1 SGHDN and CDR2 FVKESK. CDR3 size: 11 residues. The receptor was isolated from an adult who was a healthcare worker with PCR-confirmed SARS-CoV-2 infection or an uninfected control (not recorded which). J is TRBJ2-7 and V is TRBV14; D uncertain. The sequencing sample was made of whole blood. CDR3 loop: CASSQLYEQYF. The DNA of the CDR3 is TGTGCCAGCAGCCAACTCTACGAGCAGTACTTC.